The clone carrying this TCR beta chain was recorded at least ten times. Its antigen is not identified. The sample belongs to a study of T cell repertoires in cytomegalovirus infection. In the study overall: Signatures in public TCR beta sequences pointed to both CMV infection and matching HLA type.

A single record per CDR3 protein comes from TCRdb applying MiXCR to the reads. The table records around 710,000 distinct CDR3 sequences, 29% of them present only once. This CDR3 has 15 residues. Losses at the gene ends were 1 base for V and 4 bases for J; bases not matched to a gene: 4. From germline, CDR1 is SGHVS and CDR2 FNYEAQ. The TCR originated in a human donor in good health (CMV status not recorded). Some clones in this sample may be carry-over from other donors' samples. The specimen was cultured CD8+ T cells from PBMCs, collected from culture after CMV antigen stimulation. This chain connects TRBV7-6 to TRBJ2-1; 7 nucleotides match TRBD2. For the CDR3, the DNA is TGTGCCAGCAGCTTAGTGGGGGGGGGATACAATGAGCAGTTCTTC. The encoded protein is CASSLVGGGYNEQFF.